The text below deals with one TCR beta chain. The antigen is undetermined. CDR3 length: 15 amino acids. V was shortened by 11 bases and J by 0 bases, with 18 bases between the two germline ends. Germline V lookup: CDR1 MNHEY, CDR2 SVGAGI. cDNA serving as the sequencing template came from extracted, reverse transcribed RNA. Assay: immunoSEQ multiplex PCR; the TCRdb copy retains only in-frame clones and omits some. This table has fewer than 350,000 clones, 58% appearing once. The data were obtained in a study of CD8+ T cells in alopecia areata. Regarding the study as a whole: In scalp, tofacitinib significantly decreased clonality and expanded CD8+ clones among the top 100.

This sample's treatment: oral pan-JAK inhibitor, 5-10 mg twice daily. The sorting of PBMCs gave CD4+ and CD8+ T cells. The V gene is TRBV6-5, the J gene TRBJ2-3; TRBD2 is a possible D gene (6 bases). Source: CD4+ T cells sorted from blood, taken at week 24, from a patient treated with tofacitinib. This TCR was sampled from a human donor with alopecia areata. The CDR3 nucleotides are TGTGCCCCCGCCGCCGGGAGCCCTAGCACAGATACGCAGTATTTT. Protein sequence: CAPAAGSPSTDTQYF.